This TCR beta chain appears in the sequencing data of a study of cytomegalovirus exposure and HLA in healthy donors. Findings and caveats of the study: Reports described diagnosis of cytomegalovirus status by the classifier as highly specific and sensitive. The study recorded about 160 TCR beta chains that were cytomegalovirus-associated. It was confirmed in vitro that three of the CMV-associated chains were specific for CMV antigens.

TCRdb's table, derived via immunoSEQ multiplex PCR, lists solely in-frame clones and lacks some. The sample consists of hundreds of thousands of clones, around 90% of them appearing once. A remark on this clone: Its antigen is currently unknown.

The CDR3 runs 15 residues. The chain combines TRBV12-1 with TRBJ2-7; the table assigns TRBD2, which was not confirmed against the DNA. TRBV12-1 is a documented pseudogene. The sequencing sample was made of PBMCs. The TCR originated in a woman aged 18-29 years in good health and CMV-seropositive. Here the CDR3 reads CASSSSTGGSYEQYF. DNA for the CDR3: TGTGCCAGCAGCTCATCGACTGGCGGATCCTACGAGCAGTACTTC.